The present TCR beta chain was sequenced within a study of siplizumab effects on memory and regulatory T cells. The method was immunoSEQ multiplex PCR; TCRdb's version includes in-frame clones alone and lacks a portion of them. The sample contains 45,000 to 50,000 clones, less than 90% of which appear only once. The V and J ends lost 0 bases and 2 bases respectively, with 11 bases between them. The V gene's germline CDR1 is SQVTM and CDR2 ANQGSEA. The length of the CDR3 is 14 residues. In regard to this clone: Antigen specificity is unknown.

Sequenced unstimulated subsets in a few donor pairs: CD4+ naive, CD4+ memory, CD8+ naive, CD8+ effector memory, CD8+ TEMRA. Study observations and caveats: Siplizumab significantly reduced alloreactive sequences traceable to unstimulated CD4+ memory cells.

The V call is TRBV29-1, the J call TRBJ2-7; D is unresolved. The receptor's source is a human donor in good health. Sequencing was performed on naive CD8+ T cells sorted from blood. CDR3 nucleotides: TGCAGCGTTGAAGATCCGGCCTTAACCTACGAGCAGTACTTC. Translated: CSVEDPALTYEQYF.